The 25 T cell receptor beta chains in this list originate from one sample, sequenced in a study of T cell responses to AZD1222 COVID-19 vaccine. Only in-frame clones appear in the TCRdb table, and some are missing; sequencing was by immunoSEQ multiplex PCR. The table shows 110,000 to 150,000 clones, with about 90% occurring only once. This sample comprised peripheral blood, obtained on day 0 of AZD1222 vaccination. The receptors originated from an adult in good health.

The gene calls are TRBV6-5 and TRBJ2-7; D not certain. V dropped 4 bases and J dropped 3 bases, with 10 bases sitting between them. The germline V gene has CDR1 MNHEY and CDR2 SVGAGI. CDR3 length: 13 amino acids. The DNA of the CDR3 is TGTGCCAGCAGTTCGTACTCCCTCTACGAGCAGTACTTC. Translation: CASSSYSLYEQYF.

The rearrangement uses TRBV19 and TRBJ2-7; the D gene is possibly TRBD2 (6 bases). V gave up 5 bases and J gave up 4 bases, with 21 bases separating them. The CDR3 covers 16 residues. The germline CDR1 and CDR2 sequences are LNHDA and SQIVND (reference sequence). The CDR3 nucleotides read TGTGCCAGTAGTCCCGAAGGGCGGGATTCACCATACGAGCAGTACTTC. Protein: CASSPEGRDSPYEQYF.

This clone was seen a single time. This chain connects TRBV28 to TRBJ2-3; no clear D. V gave up 7 bases and J gave up 0 bases, with 11 bases separating them. The CDR3 is 14 residues long. Germline CDR1 is MDHEN and CDR2 is SYDVKM. CDR3 sequence reads: CASTKAGSTDTQYF. The CDR3 region has the DNA TGTGCCAGCACTAAAGCTGGGAGCACAGATACGCAGTATTTT.

This chain links TRBV28 with TRBJ1-2, with D possibly being TRBD1 (5 bases). V lost 1 base and J 5 bases, leaving 20 bases between the germline ends. CDR1 and CDR2 from the germline V gene are MDHEN and SYDVKM. This CDR3 has 17 amino acids. For the CDR3, the DNA is TGTGCCAGCAGTTTATTTACGGACGTATGGGGCGGGTATGGCTACACCTTC. It yields the protein CASSLFTDVWGGYGYTF.

V gene TRBV3-1 (or the pseudogene TRBV3-2) combines with J gene TRBJ2-5, with 7 positions matching TRBD1. V gave up 2 bases and J gave up 2 bases; unmatched junction bases: 2. CDR3 length equals 14 residues. Looked up from germline, CDR1 is LGHDT and CDR2 is YNNKEL (reference sequence). The CDR3: CASSQKQGQETQYF. As DNA, the CDR3 is TGTGCCAGCAGCCAAAAACAGGGGCAAGAGACCCAGTACTTC.

The chain joins TRBV30 to TRBJ2-1; TRBD2 agrees at 7 bases. Germline V gene data show CDR1 as GTSNPN and CDR2 as SVGIG (reference sequence). V shed 2 bases and J 0 bases; nucleotides not matched to a gene: 4. The length of the CDR3 is 15 residues. The CDR3 DNA reads as TGTGCCTGGAGTCTCGGGGGGTTCTCCTACAATGAGCAGTTCTTC. Protein sequence: CAWSLGGFSYNEQFF.

This chain uses TRBV19 with TRBJ1-2, with 10 bases aligning to TRBD1. This CDR3 is built from 17 residues. Per germline, CDR1 LNHDA and CDR2 SQIVND (reference sequence). The V gene end was trimmed by 6 bases and the J gene end by 8 bases; junction bases not matched to a gene: 18. Written as DNA, the CDR3 is TGTGCCAGTAGCCTTCTGACAGGGGGCTCGAAGATATACGGCTACACCTTC. Translation: CASSLLTGGSKIYGYTF.

The gene calls are TRBV25-1 and TRBJ2-3; TRBD2 agrees at 9 bases. The CDR3 extends over 15 amino acids. Looked up from germline, CDR1 is MGHDK and CDR2 is SYGVNS. V lost 8 bases to trimming and J lost 0 bases; unmatched junction nucleotides: 6. The CDR3 reads CASSLAGVSTDTQYF. The DNA for the CDR3 is TGTGCCAGCTCCTTAGCGGGAGTAAGCACAGATACGCAGTATTTT.

A single count supports this clone. The chain joins TRBV27 to TRBJ2-7; TRBD1 matches 8 bases. V lost 7 bases, J lost 1 base, and 18 bases stayed unmatched. The CDR3 length is 18 residues. From germline, CDR1 is MNHEY and CDR2 SMNVEV (reference sequence). CDR3 in DNA: TGTGCCAGCATTCCTTGGACAGGGAAGCCGGGGAGTTCCTACGAGCAGTACTTC. It codes for CASIPWTGKPGSSYEQYF.

The genes are TRBV4-2 and TRBJ1-6, with a tentative D call TRBD1 (5 bases). This CDR3 is built from 16 residues. V dropped 1 base and J dropped 9 bases, with 16 bases sitting between them. CDR1 and CDR2 from the germline V gene are LGHNA and YNFKEQ. The CDR3 bases are TGTGCCAGCAGCCAAGTGGCGTCGGCGGGGGGTTCACCCCTCCACTTT. Its protein is CASSQVASAGGSPLHF.

This chain connects TRBV2 to TRBJ2-1; 11 bases align to TRBD2. The CDR3 extends over 17 amino acids. Germline V gene data show CDR1 as SNHLY and CDR2 as FYNNEI. V dropped 7 bases and J dropped 0; count of bases not matched to a gene: 8. The CDR3 DNA sequence: TGTGCCAGCACCCTTAGCGGGAGGGCTAGCTCCTACAATGAGCAGTTCTTC. Protein sequence: CASTLSGRASSYNEQFF.

This clone was picked up one time. This rearrangement joins TRBV3-1 (or the pseudogene TRBV3-2) to TRBJ2-5; tentatively, D is TRBD1 (6 bases). Trimming took off 1 base at V and 3 bases at J, with 15 bases between the two ends. Germline assignment: CDR1 LGHDT and CDR2 YNNKEL (reference sequence). The length of the CDR3 is 16 residues. The CDR3 DNA is TGTGCCAGCAGCCAAGCCAGGGGACCATGGGAAGAGACCCAGTACTTC. Residues: CASSQARGPWEETQYF.

This chain joins TRBV6-5 and TRBJ2-6, with D unclear. The CDR3 extends over 15 amino acids. Germline V gene sequence: CDR1 MNHEY, CDR2 SVGAGI. The V gene lost 2 bases and the J gene lost 0 bases, with 5 bases spanning the gap. In DNA, the CDR3 is TGTGCCAGCAGTTACGGTTTCTCTGGGGCCAACGTCCTGACTTTC. This codes for CASSYGFSGANVLTF.

This chain connects TRBV6-5 to TRBJ1-1; D is unresolved. The CDR3 consists of 14 residues. V was trimmed by 7 bases and J by 1 base, leaving 13 bases between them. Germline V CDR1 and CDR2: MNHEY, SVGAGI. The CDR3 protein is CASKSSQWNTEAFF. The DNA of the CDR3 is TGTGCCAGCAAAAGTAGTCAGTGGAACACTGAAGCTTTCTTT.

The chain is built from TRBV2 and TRBJ2-7; TRBD2 agrees at 9 bases. The germline CDR1 and CDR2 sequences are SNHLY and FYNNEI. Losses at the gene ends were 10 bases for V and 7 bases for J; bases not matched to a gene: 11. This CDR3 contains 13 residues. In nucleotides, the CDR3 is TGTGCCACCAAAAGCGGGGGGCCCCGGGAGCAGTACTTC. It is translated as CATKSGGPREQYF.

This clone has a handful of counts. This chain connects TRBV2 to TRBJ1-5, with 9 bases lining up with TRBD1. Germline V CDR1 and CDR2: SNHLY, FYNNEI. The length of the CDR3 is 17 residues. With V trimmed by 7 bases and J by 6 bases, 16 bases remained unmatched. The CDR3 DNA follows: TGTGCCAGCATGACGCCGACGGGACAGGGTTTTGGTCAGCCCCAGCATTTT. It is translated as CASMTPTGQGFGQPQHF.

Comments on this clone: Other DNA sequences from this sample encode an identical CDR3 as well. The chain uses TRBV18 and TRBJ2-5; D not certain. V dropped 3 bases and J dropped 5 bases, with 7 bases sitting between them. CDR3 length equals 12 residues. CDR1 is KGHSH, CDR2 LQKENI, per germline. CDR3 DNA: TGTGCCAGCTCACCCCCGGGTGAGACCCAGTACTTC. Protein sequence: CASSPPGETQYF.

This chain links TRBV18 with TRBJ2-1, with D possibly being TRBD1 (5 bases). V was cut by 3 bases and J by 3 bases, with 15 bases left in between. This CDR3 is 16 amino acids long. Germline V gene lookup returns CDR1 KGHSH and CDR2 LQKENI. The CDR3 sequence: CASSPNKGWGYNEQFF. CDR3 coding DNA: TGTGCCAGCTCACCGAATAAGGGGTGGGGCTACAATGAGCAGTTCTTC.

This sequence joins TRBV5-1 and TRBJ2-7, with TRBD1 as a possible D gene (6 bases). The germline V and J ends were trimmed by 4 bases and 0 bases, with 20 bases remaining between them. The CDR3 loop spans 17 amino acids. Per germline, CDR1 SGHRS and CDR2 YFSETQ. The chain's CDR3 is CASSPNPYRDTSYEQYF. The CDR3 DNA sequence: TGCGCCAGCAGCCCAAACCCCTACAGGGACACCTCCTACGAGCAGTACTTC.

There are a few counts of this clone. This chain connects TRBV4-2 to TRBJ1-6; D is unclear. The ends were cut back, 4 bases at V and 0 bases at J, with 16 bases in the middle. CDR1 is LGHNA and CDR2 is YNFKEQ in the germline V gene. The CDR3 sequence is 18 residues long. CDR3 amino acids: CASSPKVEALSYNSPLHF. The CDR3 coding sequence is TGTGCCAGCAGCCCCAAGGTTGAGGCACTCTCCTATAATTCACCCCTCCACTTT.

The gene calls are TRBV6-5 and TRBJ2-2; 7 nucleotides align to TRBD2. Germline V CDR1 and CDR2: MNHEY, SVGAGI. The trim removed 6 bases at V and 6 bases at J, leaving 4 bases unmatched. CDR3 length: 13 residues. CDR3 region: CASRGGFPGELFF. DNA of the CDR3: TGTGCCAGCAGGGGGGGGTTCCCCGGGGAGCTGTTTTTT.

This rearrangement joins TRBV20-1 to TRBJ2-1; D call uncertain. The CDR3 covers 10 residues. CDR1 and CDR2 (germline): DFQATT, SNEGSKA (reference sequence). V lost 8 bases and J 10 bases, leaving 12 bases between the germline ends. This chain's CDR3 is CSIFGREQFF. In nucleotides, the CDR3 is TGCAGTATATTCGGAAGAGAGCAGTTCTTC.

CDR3 nucleotides: TGTGCCAGCAGCCCACGCGGGGAATACAATGAGCAGTTCTTC. Translated: CASSPRGEYNEQFF. The gene calls are TRBV5-4 and TRBJ2-1; possibly TRBD2 for D (6 bases). Germline V gives CDR1 SGHNT, CDR2 YYREEE (reference sequence). Trimming took 4 bases from V and 4 from J, leaving 12 bases between them. The length of the CDR3 is 14 residues.

The V and J genes are TRBV3-1 (or the pseudogene TRBV3-2) and TRBJ1-2; D not resolved. The CDR3 has 15 amino acids. Trimming took off 1 base at V and 2 bases at J, with 11 bases between the two ends. In germline, CDR1 is LGHDT, CDR2 YNNKEL (reference sequence). In nucleotides, the CDR3 is TGTGCCAGCAGCCAAGCTGGTCTAATCAACTATGGCTACACCTTC. Its translation is CASSQAGLINYGYTF.

This chain uses TRBV9 with TRBJ2-5; D is unclear. The CDR3 extends over 14 amino acids. CDR1 and CDR2 (germline): SGDLS, YYNGEE. V lost 0 bases and J 4 bases, leaving 10 bases between the germline ends. CDR3 region: CASSVDRVRETQYF. The CDR3 nucleotides read TGTGCCAGCAGCGTAGATCGGGTGAGAGAGACCCAGTACTTC. The full variable domain, its missing parts supplied by reference TRBV9 and TRBJ2-5, is DSGVTQTPKHLITATGQRVTLRCSPRSGDLSVYWYQQSLDQGLQFLIQYYNGEERAKGNILERFSAQQFPDLHSELNLSSLELGDSALYFCASSVDRVRETQYFGPGTRLLVL.